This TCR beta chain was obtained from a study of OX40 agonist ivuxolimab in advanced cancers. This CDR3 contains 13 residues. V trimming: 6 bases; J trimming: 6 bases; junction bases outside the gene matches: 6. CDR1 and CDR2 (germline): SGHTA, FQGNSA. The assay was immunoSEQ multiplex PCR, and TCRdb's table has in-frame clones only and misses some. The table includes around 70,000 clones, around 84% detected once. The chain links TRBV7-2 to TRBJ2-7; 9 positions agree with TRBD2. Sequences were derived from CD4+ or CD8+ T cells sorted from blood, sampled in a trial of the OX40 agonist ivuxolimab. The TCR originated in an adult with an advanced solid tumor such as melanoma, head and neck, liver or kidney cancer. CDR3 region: CASRPSGVGEQYF. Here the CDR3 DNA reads TGTGCCAGCAGACCTAGCGGGGTCGGCGAGCAGTACTTC.